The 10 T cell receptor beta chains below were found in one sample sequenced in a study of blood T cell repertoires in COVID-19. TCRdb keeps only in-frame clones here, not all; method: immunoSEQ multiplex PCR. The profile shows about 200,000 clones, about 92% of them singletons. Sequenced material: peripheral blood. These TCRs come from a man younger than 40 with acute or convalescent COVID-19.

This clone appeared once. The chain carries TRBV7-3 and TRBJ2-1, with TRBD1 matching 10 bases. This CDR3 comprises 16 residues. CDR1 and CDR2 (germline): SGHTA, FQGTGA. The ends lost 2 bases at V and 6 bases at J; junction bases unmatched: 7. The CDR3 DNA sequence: TGTGCCAGCAGCTTATCTGGGACAGGGGTCGCCAATGAGCAGTTCTTC. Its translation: CASSLSGTGVANEQFF. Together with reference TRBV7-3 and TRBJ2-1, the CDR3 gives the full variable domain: GAGVSQTPSNKVTEKGKYVELRCDPISGHTALYWYRQSLGQGPEFLIYFQGTGAADDSGLPNDRFFAVRPEGSVSTLKIQRTERGDSAVYLCASSLSGTGVANEQFFGPGTRLTVL.

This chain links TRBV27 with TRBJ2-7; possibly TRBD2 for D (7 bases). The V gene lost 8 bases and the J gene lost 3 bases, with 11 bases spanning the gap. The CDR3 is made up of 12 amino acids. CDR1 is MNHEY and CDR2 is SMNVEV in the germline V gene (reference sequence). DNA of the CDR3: TGTGCCAGCCGGGGGGCAGGCTACGAGCAGTACTTC. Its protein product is CASRGAGYEQYF.

The CDR3 nucleotides read TGTGCCAGCAGTGGGACAGGGTTATTCGATCACGGCTACACCTTC. This encodes CASSGTGLFDHGYTF. The chain carries TRBV28 and TRBJ1-2; TRBD1 aligns across 9 bases. CDR3 length equals 15 residues. With V trimmed by 5 bases and J by 8 bases, 12 bases remained unmatched. Germline CDR1 reads MDHEN; CDR2 reads SYDVKM.

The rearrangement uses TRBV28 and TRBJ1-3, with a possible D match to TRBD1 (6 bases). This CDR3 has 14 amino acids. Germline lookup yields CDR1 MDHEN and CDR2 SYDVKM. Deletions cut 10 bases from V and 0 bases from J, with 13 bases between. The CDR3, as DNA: TGTGCCACCAGGACAGTAGCCTCTGGAAACACCATATATTTT. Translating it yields CATRTVASGNTIYF.

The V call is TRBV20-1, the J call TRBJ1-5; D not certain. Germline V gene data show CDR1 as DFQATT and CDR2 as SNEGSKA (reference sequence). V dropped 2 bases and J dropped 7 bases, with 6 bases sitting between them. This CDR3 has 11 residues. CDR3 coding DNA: TGCAGTGCTAGAACGGGGCAGCCCCAGCATTTT. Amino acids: CSARTGQPQHF.

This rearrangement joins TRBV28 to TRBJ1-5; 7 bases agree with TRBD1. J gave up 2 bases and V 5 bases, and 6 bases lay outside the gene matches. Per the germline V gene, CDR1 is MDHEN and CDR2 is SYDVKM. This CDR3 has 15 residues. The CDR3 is CASSMGQTRNQPQHF. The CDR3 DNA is TGTGCCAGCAGTATGGGACAGACCCGCAATCAGCCCCAGCATTTT.

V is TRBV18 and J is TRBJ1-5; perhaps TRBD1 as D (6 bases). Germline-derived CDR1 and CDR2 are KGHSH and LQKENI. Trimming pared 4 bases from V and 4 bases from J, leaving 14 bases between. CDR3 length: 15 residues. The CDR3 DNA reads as TGTGCCAGCTCACAGAACTACAGGGAGAATCAGCCCCAGCATTTT. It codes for CASSQNYRENQPQHF.

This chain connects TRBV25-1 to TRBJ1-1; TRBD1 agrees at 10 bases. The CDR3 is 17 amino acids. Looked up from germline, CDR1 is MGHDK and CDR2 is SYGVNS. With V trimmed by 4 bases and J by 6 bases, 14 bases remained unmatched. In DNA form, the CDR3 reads TGTGCCAGCAGTGGATACGGACAGGGGGACGTGATGGCTGAAGCTTTCTTT. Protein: CASSGYGQGDVMAEAFF.

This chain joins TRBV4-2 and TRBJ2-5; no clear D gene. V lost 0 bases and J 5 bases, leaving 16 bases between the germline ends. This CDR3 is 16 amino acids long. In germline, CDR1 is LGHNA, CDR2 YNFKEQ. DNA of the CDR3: TGTGCCAGCAGCCAAGATTGGAATAGCTACGGGGAGACCCAGTACTTC. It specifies CASSQDWNSYGETQYF.

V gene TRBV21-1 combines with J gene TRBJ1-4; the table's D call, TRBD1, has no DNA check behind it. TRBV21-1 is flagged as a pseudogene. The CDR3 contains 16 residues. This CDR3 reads CASSTRPGQPNEKLFF. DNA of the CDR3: TGTGCCAGCAGCACCAGGCCGGGACAGCCTAATGAAAAACTGTTTTTT.